This is a list of T cell receptor beta chains from one sample in a study of blood T cells in healthy people across ages. TCRdb fed the 5' RACE reads into MiXCR, producing one record per CDR3 protein. The sample holds under 2,000,000 distinct CDR3 sequences, 40% to 55% seen once. The sequenced sample consisted of blood. The receptors originated from a woman aged 40-49 years in good health. The CDR3 runs from the conserved cysteine through the conserved F or W. D genes are given only for firm matches. The size field is filled for only some rows; it gives once, few, many or a size class.

j_gene | v_gene | d_gene | abundance | CDR3aa | CDR3nt
TRBJ1-2 | TRBV24-1 | TRBD1 | few | CATSPSGTGSYGYTF | TGTGCCACCAGTCCTTCCGGGACAGGGAGCTATGGCTACACCTTC
TRBJ1-5 | TRBV9 | . | . | CASSVAGVENQPQHF | TGTGCCAGCAGCGTAGCAGGCGTTGAGAATCAGCCCCAGCATTTT
TRBJ2-3 | TRBV4-1 | TRBD2 | . | CASSQDRGGNTDTQYF | TGCGCCAGCAGCCAAGATCGGGGGGGCAACACAGATACGCAGTATTTT
TRBJ1-4 | TRBV7-2 | TRBD1 | . | CASTIDRASTNEKLFF | TGTGCCAGCACCATCGACAGGGCGTCAACTAATGAAAAACTGTTTTTT
TRBJ2-1 | TRBV5-6 | TRBD2 | . | CASSPGTTDEQFF | TGTGCCAGCAGCCCAGGGACTACTGATGAGCAGTTCTTC
TRBJ2-7 | TRBV24-1 | TRBD1 | . | CATSEAAGTGVYEQYF | TGTGCCACCAGTGAGGCGGCCGGGACAGGGGTCTACGAGCAGTACTTC
TRBJ2-1 | TRBV28 | . | . | CASSFLMGEQFF | TGTGCCAGCAGTTTCCTTATGGGTGAGCAGTTCTTC
TRBJ2-1 | TRBV27 | TRBD2 | . | CASSLSGRGGLEQFF | TGTGCCAGCAGTTTATCGGGGCGGGGGGGCCTTGAGCAGTTCTTC
TRBJ2-7 | TRBV7-2 | . | many | CASSSSPVPSYEQYF | TGTGCCAGCAGCTCCTCTCCGGTTCCTTCCTACGAGCAGTACTTC
TRBJ2-3 | TRBV4-3 | . | . | CASSQDDYHSTDTQYF | TGCGCCAGCAGCCAAGATGACTACCATAGCACAGATACGCAGTATTTT
TRBJ2-5 | TRBV27 | TRBD2 | . | CASSLISGGARETQYF | TGTGCCAGCAGTTTAATTAGCGGGGGGGCCCGTGAGACCCAGTACTTC
TRBJ2-5 | TRBV15 | . | few | CATSRGVQAETQYF | TGTGCCACCAGCAGAGGGGTCCAGGCGGAGACCCAGTACTTC
TRBJ1-4 | TRBV5-1 | . | . | CASSLESGTEGGEKLFF | TGCGCCAGCAGCTTGGAGTCGGGGACGGAAGGGGGGGAAAAACTGTTTTTT
TRBJ2-1 | TRBV6-6 | . | . | CASKSSSYNEQFF | TGTGCCAGCAAGTCTAGCTCCTACAATGAGCAGTTCTTC
TRBJ1-5 | TRBV7-2 | TRBD1 | once | CASSSQQGYNQPQHF | TGTGCCAGCAGCTCCCAACAGGGGTACAATCAGCCCCAGCATTTT
TRBJ2-3 | TRBV12-3/TRBV12-4 | . | few | CASTLIDTQYF | TGTGCCAGCACCCTTATAGATACGCAGTATTTT
TRBJ2-7 | TRBV7-9 | TRBD1 | few | CASSLGQGATHEQYF | TGTGCCAGCAGCTTAGGACAGGGGGCTACTCACGAGCAGTACTTC
TRBJ2-1 | TRBV7-9 | . | . | CASSPAAGYEQFF | TGTGCCAGCAGCCCCGCAGCCGGGTATGAGCAGTTCTTC
TRBJ2-3 | TRBV20-1 | . | . | CSAGGATDTQYF | TGCAGTGCTGGGGGGGCCACAGATACGCAGTATTTT
TRBJ2-7 | TRBV29-1 | . | . | CSVSERSYEQYF | TGCAGCGTTTCCGAGAGATCCTACGAGCAGTACTTC
TRBJ2-5 | TRBV6-5 | . | . | CASAGREETQYF | TGTGCCTCCGCGGGCAGAGAAGAGACCCAGTACTTC
TRBJ2-6 | TRBV27 | . | . | CASSPSAGHVSGANVLTF | TGTGCCAGCAGTCCTAGCGCGGGACACGTCTCTGGGGCCAACGTCCTGACTTTC
TRBJ1-5 | TRBV6-2/TRBV6-3 | . | . | CASSYSAGFRQPQHF | TGTGCCAGCAGTTACTCCGCAGGGTTTCGGCAGCCCCAGCATTTT
TRBJ2-3 | TRBV11-2 | . | . | CASTEDGQGNTDTQYF | TGTGCCAGCACCGAAGACGGCCAAGGAAACACAGATACGCAGTATTTT
TRBJ1-2 | TRBV7-2 | TRBD1 | . | CASSLEGARSYGYTF | TGTGCCAGCAGCTTAGAGGGGGCCCGAAGCTATGGCTACACCTTC
TRBJ1-2 | TRBV21-1 | . | . | CASSRAAGYGYTF | TGTGCCAGCAGCAGGGCAGCAGGCTATGGCTACACCTTC
TRBJ2-5 | TRBV24-1 | . | . | CATSDLTGSQETQYF | TGTGCCACCAGTGATTTGACTGGCAGTCAAGAGACCCAGTACTTC
TRBJ2-5 | TRBV2 | TRBD1 | . | CASTLTGVPETQYF | TGTGCCAGCACTTTGACAGGGGTTCCTGAGACCCAGTACTTC
TRBJ2-1 | TRBV4-1 | . | . | CASSQGPPVGYNEQFF | TGCGCCAGCAGCCAAGGGCCACCCGTGGGCTACAATGAGCAGTTCTTC
TRBJ2-1 | TRBV4-3 | . | once | CASSPWTESYSEQFF | TGCGCCAGCAGCCCATGGACAGAATCCTACAGTGAGCAGTTCTTC
TRBJ1-2 | TRBV5-1 | TRBD1 | . | CASSLDRGQDGYTF | TGCGCCAGCAGCTTGGACAGGGGTCAGGATGGCTACACCTTC
TRBJ2-7 | TRBV12-3/TRBV12-4 | TRBD2 | . | CASSLAQGGGGNSYEQYF | TGTGCCAGCAGTTTAGCGCAAGGAGGCGGGGGGAACTCCTACGAGCAGTACTTC